Reported below is one T cell receptor (beta chain). In the original analysis: Amplification of reference gene primers was used by the study to estimate nucleated cell counts. Profiling relied on immunoSEQ multiplex PCR, and the TCRdb table lists in-frame clones only, not all of them. D and trimming come from the DNA, and the V and J calls and clone size come from that table. The data show roughly 340,000 clones, around 91% seen once. This entry is derived from a study of blood T cell repertoires in COVID-19. Study details: The cDNA or gDNA used as material had been derived from T cells, B-cell-depleted T cells, or PBMCs.

The trim removed 10 bases at V and 7 bases at J, leaving 9 bases unmatched. CDR3 size: 15 residues. Germline V gene data show CDR1 as SGHTA and CDR2 as FQGNSA. The sequenced material came from peripheral blood. The chain recombines TRBV7-2 with TRBJ2-1; 14 bases agree with TRBD2. The clonotype comes from a woman younger than 30 who had recovered from COVID-19. The CDR3 region has the DNA TGTGCCACTTGGGGACTAGCGGGAGTTAGGAATGAGCAGTTCTTC. Encoded protein: CATWGLAGVRNEQFF.